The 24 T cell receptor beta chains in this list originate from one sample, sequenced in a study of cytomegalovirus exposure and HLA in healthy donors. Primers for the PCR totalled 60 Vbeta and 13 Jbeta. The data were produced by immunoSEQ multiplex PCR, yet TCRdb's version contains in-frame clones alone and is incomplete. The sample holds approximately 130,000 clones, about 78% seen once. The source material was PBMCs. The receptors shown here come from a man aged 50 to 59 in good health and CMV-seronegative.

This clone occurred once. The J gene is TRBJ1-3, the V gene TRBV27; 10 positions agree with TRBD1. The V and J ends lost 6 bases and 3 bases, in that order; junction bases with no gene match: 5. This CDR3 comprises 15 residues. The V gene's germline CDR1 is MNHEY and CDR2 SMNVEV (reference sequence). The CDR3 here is CASRRQGADGNTIYF. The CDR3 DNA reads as TGTGCCAGCAGACGACAGGGGGCAGATGGAAACACCATATATTTT.

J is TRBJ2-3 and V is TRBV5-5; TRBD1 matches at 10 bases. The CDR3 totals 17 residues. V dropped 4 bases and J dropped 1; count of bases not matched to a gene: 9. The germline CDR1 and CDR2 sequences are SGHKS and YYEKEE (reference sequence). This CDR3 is CASSPISGTGGTDTQYF. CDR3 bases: TGTGCCAGCAGCCCTATATCAGGGACAGGGGGCACAGATACGCAGTATTTT.

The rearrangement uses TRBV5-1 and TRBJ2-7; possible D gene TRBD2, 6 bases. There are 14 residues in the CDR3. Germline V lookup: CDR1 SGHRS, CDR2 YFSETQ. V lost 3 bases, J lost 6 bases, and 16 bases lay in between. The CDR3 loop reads CASSWREAGAEQYF. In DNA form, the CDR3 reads TGCGCCAGCAGCTGGCGGGAAGCGGGCGCCGAGCAGTACTTC.

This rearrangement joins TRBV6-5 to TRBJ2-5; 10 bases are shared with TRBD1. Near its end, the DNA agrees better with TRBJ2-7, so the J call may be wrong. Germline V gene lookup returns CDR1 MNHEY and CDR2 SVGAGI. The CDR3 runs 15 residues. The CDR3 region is CASSNAGTGVYEQYF. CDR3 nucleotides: TGTGCCAGCAGTAACGCCGGGACAGGGGTCTACGAGCAGTACTTC.

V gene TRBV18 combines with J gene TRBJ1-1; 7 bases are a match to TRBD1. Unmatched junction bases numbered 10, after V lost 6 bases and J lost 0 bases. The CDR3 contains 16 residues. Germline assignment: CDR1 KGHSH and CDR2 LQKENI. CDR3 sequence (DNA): TGTGCCAGCTCGCAAGTTCCGGGACAGATGAACACTGAAGCTTTCTTT. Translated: CASSQVPGQMNTEAFF.

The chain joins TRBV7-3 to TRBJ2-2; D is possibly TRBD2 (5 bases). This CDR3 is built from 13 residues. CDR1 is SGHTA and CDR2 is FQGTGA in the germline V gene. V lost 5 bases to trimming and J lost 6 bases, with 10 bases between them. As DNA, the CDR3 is TGTGCCAGCAGCACCCTAGCATCCGGGGAGCTGTTTTTT. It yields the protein CASSTLASGELFF.

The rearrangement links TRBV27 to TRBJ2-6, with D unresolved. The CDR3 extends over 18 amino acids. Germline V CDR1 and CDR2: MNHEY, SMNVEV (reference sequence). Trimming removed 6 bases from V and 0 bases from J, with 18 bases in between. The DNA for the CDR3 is TGTGCCAGCAGGATCAACGTCCAGAGGTTCTCTGGGGCCAACGTCCTGACTTTC. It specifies CASRINVQRFSGANVLTF.

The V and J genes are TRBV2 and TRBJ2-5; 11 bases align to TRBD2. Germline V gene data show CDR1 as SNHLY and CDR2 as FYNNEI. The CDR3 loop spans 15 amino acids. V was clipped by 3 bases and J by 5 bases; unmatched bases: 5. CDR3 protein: CASSDVAGGKETQYF. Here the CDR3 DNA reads TGTGCCAGCAGTGATGTAGCGGGAGGGAAGGAGACCCAGTACTTC.

The CDR3 loop reads CASRSLTAKTYEQYF. The CDR3 bases are TGTGCCAGTAGAAGCTTGACAGCGAAAACCTACGAGCAGTACTTC. This chain connects TRBV19 to TRBJ2-7; D is perhaps TRBD1 (5 bases). V lost 6 bases and J lost 2, with 17 bases in between. Per the germline V gene, CDR1 is LNHDA and CDR2 is SQIVND (reference sequence). CDR3 length equals 15 residues.

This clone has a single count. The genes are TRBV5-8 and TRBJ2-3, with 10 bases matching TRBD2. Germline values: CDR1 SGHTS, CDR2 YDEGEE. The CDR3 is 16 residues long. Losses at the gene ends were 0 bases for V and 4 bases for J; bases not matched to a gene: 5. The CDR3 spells CASSLGLAGVADTQYF. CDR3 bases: TGTGCCAGCAGCTTGGGGCTAGCGGGAGTTGCAGATACGCAGTATTTT. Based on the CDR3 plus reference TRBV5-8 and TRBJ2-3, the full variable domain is EAGVTQSPTHLIKTRGQQATLRCSPISGHTSVYWYQQALGLGLQFLLWYDEGEERNRGNFPPRFSGRQFPNYSSELNVNALELEDSALYLCASSLGLAGVADTQYFGPGTRLTVL.

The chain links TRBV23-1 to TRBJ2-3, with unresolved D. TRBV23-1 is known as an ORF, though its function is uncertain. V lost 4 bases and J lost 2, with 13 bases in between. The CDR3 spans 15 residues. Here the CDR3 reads CASSRCGPITDTQYF. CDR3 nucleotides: TGCGCCAGCAGTCGGTGTGGCCCGATCACAGATACGCAGTATTTT.

The CDR3 protein is CASSSGTATYEQYF. As DNA, the CDR3 is TGTGCCAGTAGTTCCGGGACAGCGACCTACGAGCAGTACTTC. This chain connects TRBV19 to TRBJ2-7, with TRBD1 matching over 7 bases. Germline CDR1 LNHDA, CDR2 SQIVND (reference sequence). This CDR3 is 14 amino acids long. The trim removed 5 bases at V and 2 bases at J, leaving 6 bases unmatched. The variable domain in full, with the rest retrieved from reference TRBV19 and TRBJ2-7, is DGGITQSPKYLFRKEGQNVTLSCEQNLNHDAMYWYRQDPGQGLRLIYYSQIVNDFQKGDIAEGYSVSREKKESFPLTVTSAQKNPTAFYLCASSSGTATYEQYFGPGTRLTVT.

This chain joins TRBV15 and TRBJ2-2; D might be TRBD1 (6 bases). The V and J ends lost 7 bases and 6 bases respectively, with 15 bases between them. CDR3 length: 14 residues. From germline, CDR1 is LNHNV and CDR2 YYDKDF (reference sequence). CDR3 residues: CATTLGQGPGELFF. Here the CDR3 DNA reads TGTGCCACCACCTTGGGGCAGGGGCCCGGGGAGCTGTTTTTT.

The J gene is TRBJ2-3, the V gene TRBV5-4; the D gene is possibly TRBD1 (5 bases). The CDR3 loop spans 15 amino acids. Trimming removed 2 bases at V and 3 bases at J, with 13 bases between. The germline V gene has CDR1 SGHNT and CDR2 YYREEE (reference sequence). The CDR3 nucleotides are TGTGCCAGCAGCTTAGGCAGGGATTATACAGATACGCAGTATTTT. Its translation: CASSLGRDYTDTQYF.

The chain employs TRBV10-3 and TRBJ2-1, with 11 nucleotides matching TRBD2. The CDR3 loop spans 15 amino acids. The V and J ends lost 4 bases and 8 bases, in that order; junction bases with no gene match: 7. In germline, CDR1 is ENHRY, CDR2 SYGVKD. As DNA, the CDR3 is TGTGCCATCAGTGCAAGTAGCGGGAGGGCCTATGAGCAGTTCTTC. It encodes CAISASSGRAYEQFF.

DNA for the CDR3: TGTGCCAGCAGCCTGGACTCGGGTGAGGGCTACACCTTC. Protein: CASSLDSGEGYTF. The J gene is TRBJ1-2, the V gene TRBV11-1, with D uncertain. The CDR3 contains 13 residues. Trimming removed 5 bases at V and 8 bases at J, with 15 bases between. Per the germline V gene, CDR1 is SGHAT and CDR2 is FQDESV (reference sequence).

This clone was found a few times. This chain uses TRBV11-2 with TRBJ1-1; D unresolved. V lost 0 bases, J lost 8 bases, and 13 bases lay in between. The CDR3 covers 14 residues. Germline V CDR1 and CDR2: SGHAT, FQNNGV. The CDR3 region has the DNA TGTGCCAGCAGCTTAGATCTAAGGAGAGCCGAAGCTTTCTTT. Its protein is CASSLDLRRAEAFF.

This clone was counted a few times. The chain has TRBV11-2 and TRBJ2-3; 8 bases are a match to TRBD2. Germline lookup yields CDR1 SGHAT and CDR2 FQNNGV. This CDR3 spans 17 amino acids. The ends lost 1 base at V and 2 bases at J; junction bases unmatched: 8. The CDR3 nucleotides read TGTGCCAGCAGCTTAGGGGTAGCGGGACCCCTCACAGATACGCAGTATTTT. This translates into CASSLGVAGPLTDTQYF.

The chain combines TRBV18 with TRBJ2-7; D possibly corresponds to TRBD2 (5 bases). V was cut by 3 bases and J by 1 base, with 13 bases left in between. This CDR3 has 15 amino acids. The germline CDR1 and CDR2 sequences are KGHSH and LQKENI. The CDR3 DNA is TGTGCCAGCTCACCGACAAGAGGGTTGTCCTACGAGCAGTACTTC. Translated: CASSPTRGLSYEQYF.

The CDR3 coding sequence is TGTGCCAGCAGTGAAGTAGCGGGAGGTGAAGAGACCCAGTACTTC. Its protein is CASSEVAGGEETQYF. The rearrangement joins TRBV6-1 to TRBJ2-5; 10 bases are a match to TRBD2. The V segment lost 1 base and the J segment 3 bases; nucleotides outside the gene matches: 2. The CDR3 sequence is 15 residues long. Per the germline V gene, CDR1 is MNHNS and CDR2 is SASEGT.

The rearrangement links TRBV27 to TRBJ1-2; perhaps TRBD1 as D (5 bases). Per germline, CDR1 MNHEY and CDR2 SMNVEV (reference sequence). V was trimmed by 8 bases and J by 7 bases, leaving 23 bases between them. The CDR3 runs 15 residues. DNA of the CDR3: TGTGCCAGCGCATTTGGGGGGGTACGAGGTGGTGGCTACACCTTC. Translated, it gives CASAFGGVRGGGYTF.

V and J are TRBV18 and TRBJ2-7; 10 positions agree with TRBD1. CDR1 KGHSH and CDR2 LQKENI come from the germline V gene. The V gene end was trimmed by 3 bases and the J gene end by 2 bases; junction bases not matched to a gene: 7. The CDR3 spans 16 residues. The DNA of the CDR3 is TGTGCCAGCTCACCGGCCGGGACAGGGGTGGCCTACGAGCAGTACTTC. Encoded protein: CASSPAGTGVAYEQYF.

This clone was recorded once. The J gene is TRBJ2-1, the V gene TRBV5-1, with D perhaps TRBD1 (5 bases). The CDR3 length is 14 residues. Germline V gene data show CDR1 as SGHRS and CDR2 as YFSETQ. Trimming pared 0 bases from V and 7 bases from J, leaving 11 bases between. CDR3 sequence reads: CASSLEGWSNEQFF. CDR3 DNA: TGCGCCAGCAGCTTGGAGGGGTGGTCGAATGAGCAGTTCTTC.

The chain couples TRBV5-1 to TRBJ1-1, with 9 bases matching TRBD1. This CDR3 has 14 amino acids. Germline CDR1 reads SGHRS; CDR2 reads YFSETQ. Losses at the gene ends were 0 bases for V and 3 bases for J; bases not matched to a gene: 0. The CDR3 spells CASSLGDRDTEAFF. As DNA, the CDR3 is TGCGCCAGCAGCTTGGGGGACAGGGACACTGAAGCTTTCTTT.